Listed here are 29 T cell receptor beta chains from one sample, sequenced in a study of identical twins listed by TCRdb under 2016. The protocol used for the library was 5' RACE. TCRdb records Illumina HiSeq 2000 as the sequencer. The public reads were run again by TCRdb, first through fastp at Q25 and then through MiXCR, and only productive beta chains were kept. Rows are combined by CDR3 protein, so each entry shows the most common genes and DNA. Present in this sample are about 190,000 distinct CDR3 sequences, approximately 16% of which were seen just once. The leading ten clones occupy 35% to 50% of the sample. This sample was also put to use in a study of T cells expressing NK-cell markers.

What was sequenced was CD8+ T cells sorted from blood. These receptors all come from a woman aged 18-29 years in good health.

This clonotype was counted only a few times. The chain recombines TRBV3-1 with TRBJ2-1, with TRBD2 matching over 9 bases. V lost 3 bases to trimming and J lost 4 bases; unmatched junction nucleotides: 7. The CDR3 covers 16 residues. CDR1 LGHDT and CDR2 YNNKEL come from the germline V gene (reference sequence). Here the CDR3 reads CASSHVAGALYNEQFF. CDR3 DNA sequence: TGTGCCAGCAGCCATGTAGCGGGGGCTTTGTACAATGAGCAGTTCTTC.

The J gene is TRBJ2-7, the V gene TRBV6-1; 7 bases fit TRBD1. CDR3 size: 17 residues. Germline CDR1 MNHNS, CDR2 SASEGT. V gave up 5 bases and J gave up 2 bases; unmatched junction bases: 15. CDR3 sequence (DNA): TGTGCCAGCAGTATAAACTTAGGACAGGAAGTTCCCTACGAGCAGTACTTC. The encoded protein is CASSINLGQEVPYEQYF.

This chain connects TRBV9 to TRBJ2-3; D is ambiguous. V was shortened by 7 bases and J by 2 bases, with 17 bases between the two germline ends. There are 15 residues in the CDR3. CDR1 and CDR2 from the germline V gene are SGDLS and YYNGEE. The DNA of the CDR3 is TGTGCCAGCGCCCAATTGGGAACGGTCACAGATACGCAGTATTTT. Translated: CASAQLGTVTDTQYF.

This clonotype was recorded a few times. The chain employs TRBV12-3 or TRBV12-4 and TRBJ2-3, with no clear D. This CDR3 comprises 14 residues. Trimming removed 6 bases at V and 3 bases at J, with 13 bases between. CDR3 in DNA: TGTGCCAGCAGCTTGACCCCGGGTACAGATACGCAGTATTTT. This codes for CASSLTPGTDTQYF.

CDR3 nucleotides: TGTGCCAGCAGCAAAGTTGCAACTAATGAAAAACTGTTTTTT. This codes for CASSKVATNEKLFF. The chain carries TRBV7-9 and TRBJ1-4, with D unresolved. Trimming removed 5 bases at V and 0 bases at J, with 7 bases between. The CDR3 length is 14 residues. Germline assignment: CDR1 SEHNR and CDR2 FQNEAQ (reference sequence). The whole variable domain, filled in from reference TRBV7-9 and TRBJ1-4, reads DTGVSQNPRHKITKRGQNVTFRCDPISEHNRLYWYRQTLGQGPEFLTYFQNEAQLEKSRLLSDRFSAERPKGSFSTLEIQRTEQGDSAMYLCASSKVATNEKLFFGSGTQLSVL.

The chain recombines TRBV7-9 with TRBJ2-2; 8 positions match TRBD2. The CDR3 covers 15 residues. Germline CDR1 is SEHNR and CDR2 is FQNEAQ (reference sequence). Trimming removed 7 bases from V and 4 bases from J; junction bases left unmatched: 8. This CDR3 reads CASTPPGGLTGELFF. CDR3 in DNA: TGTGCCAGCACCCCCCCGGGAGGGCTCACCGGGGAGCTGTTTTTT.

The rearrangement uses TRBV12-3 or TRBV12-4 and TRBJ1-1; tentative D call: TRBD1 (6 bases). The germline V and J ends were trimmed by 1 base and 4 bases, with 10 bases remaining between them. The CDR3 is 14 residues long. The CDR3 loop is CASSLVGAGTEAFF. In DNA, the CDR3 is TGTGCCAGCAGTTTAGTGGGGGCAGGCACTGAAGCTTTCTTT.

This clonotype was seen more than once but under ten times. The chain links TRBV20-1 to TRBJ2-2; 11 positions match TRBD1. Germline values: CDR1 DFQATT, CDR2 SNEGSKA (reference sequence). The CDR3 runs to 14 residues. Trimming removed 6 bases from V and 4 bases from J; junction bases left unmatched: 4. The CDR3 loop is CSAKGTGGTGELFF. CDR3 bases: TGCAGTGCAAAGGGGACAGGGGGCACCGGGGAGCTGTTTTTT.

This clonotype was seen a handful of times. J is TRBJ2-7 and V is TRBV30; 7 bases align to TRBD1. Germline values: CDR1 GTSNPN, CDR2 SVGIG (reference sequence). CDR3 length equals 15 residues. The trim removed 4 bases at V and 6 bases at J, leaving 15 bases unmatched. The CDR3 bases are TGTGCCTGGAACCAACCCGACAGGGTTCGCGGCGAGCAGTACTTC. This codes for CAWNQPDRVRGEQYF.

This clonotype was seen a handful of times. The chain employs TRBV5-6 and TRBJ2-2, with no clear D. There are 15 residues in the CDR3. Looked up from germline, CDR1 is SGHDT and CDR2 is YYEEEE. V lost 0 bases and J lost 2, with 8 bases in between. In DNA, the CDR3 is TGTGCCAGCAGCTTGGGCCCAGGTAACACCGGGGAGCTGTTTTTT. The encoded protein is CASSLGPGNTGELFF.

This clonotype was detected only a few times. The rearrangement links TRBV6-2 or TRBV6-3 to TRBJ2-7; the D gene is possibly TRBD2 (5 bases). Germline V lookup: CDR1 MNHEY, CDR2 SVGEGT. The CDR3 is made up of 15 amino acids. Trimming removed 6 bases at V and 2 bases at J, with 17 bases between. The DNA for the CDR3 is TGTGCCAGCAGCGAACCTCCGGGATTGGCCTACGAGCAGTACTTC. This codes for CASSEPPGLAYEQYF.

This clonotype was seen more than once but under ten times. This chain joins TRBV6-5 and TRBJ2-7; D is possibly TRBD2 (5 bases). This CDR3 contains 14 residues. Trimming took off 0 bases at V and 4 bases at J, with 10 bases between the two ends. In germline, CDR1 is MNHEY, CDR2 SVGAGI. The CDR3 spells CASSYSRAGYEQYF. The CDR3 DNA sequence: TGTGCCAGCAGTTACTCGAGGGCAGGATACGAGCAGTACTTC.

This clonotype was observed a few times. The CDR3 reads CASSPMFTDTQYF. The CDR3 bases are TGTGCCAGCTCACCTATGTTCACAGATACGCAGTATTTT. The chain recombines TRBV18 with TRBJ2-3, with unresolved D. CDR1 and CDR2 from the germline V gene are KGHSH and LQKENI. Trimming took off 3 bases at V and 2 bases at J, with 6 bases between the two ends. This CDR3 is built from 13 residues. Full variable domain (remainder filled in from reference TRBV18 and TRBJ2-3): NAGVMQNPRHLVRRRGQEARLRCSPMKGHSHVYWYRQLPEEGLKFMVYLQKENIIDESGMPKERFSAEFPKEGPSILRIQQVVRGDSAAYFCASSPMFTDTQYFGPGTRLTVL.

The chain is built from TRBV3-1 and TRBJ2-3, with 9 bases lining up with TRBD2. The CDR3 contains 14 residues. Unmatched junction bases numbered 9, after V lost 4 bases and J lost 10 bases. Looked up from germline, CDR1 is LGHDT and CDR2 is YNNKEL (reference sequence). The CDR3 protein is CASSPIGLAKAQYF. DNA for the CDR3: TGTGCCAGCAGCCCTATTGGACTAGCGAAGGCGCAGTATTTT.

There are a few counts of this clonotype. The chain employs TRBV14 and TRBJ2-1; D is possibly TRBD2 (6 bases). Germline V lookup: CDR1 SGHDN, CDR2 FVKESK. The ends were cut back, 3 bases at V and 3 bases at J, with 12 bases in the middle. This CDR3 spans 15 amino acids. This CDR3 is CASSHSGGIYNEQFF. In nucleotides, the CDR3 is TGTGCCAGCAGCCATAGTGGGGGGATCTACAATGAGCAGTTCTTC.

J is TRBJ2-1 and V is TRBV7-3, with D perhaps TRBD2 (5 bases). V dropped 5 bases and J dropped 0 bases, with 11 bases sitting between them. The CDR3 is 15 residues long. CDR1 SGHTA and CDR2 FQGTGA come from the germline V gene. CDR3 loop: CASSPDGGSYNEQFF. In DNA, the CDR3 is TGTGCCAGCAGCCCGGATGGAGGCTCCTACAATGAGCAGTTCTTC.

The CDR3 sequence: CASSLVHQPQHF. CDR3 nucleotides: TGTGCCAGCAGTTTAGTTCATCAGCCCCAGCATTTT. This chain connects TRBV12-3 or TRBV12-4 to TRBJ1-5; no clear D. V was shortened by 1 base and J by 5 bases, with 3 bases between the two germline ends. The CDR3 has 12 residues.

This clonotype has ten or more counts. The chain recombines TRBV4-3 with TRBJ2-3, with 13 bases lining up with TRBD2. CDR1 and CDR2 (germline): LGHNA, YSLEER. V was pared by 4 bases and J by 3 bases, with 7 bases of the junction left unmatched. This CDR3 region has 17 residues. The CDR3 loop is CASSPRTSGRDTDTQYF. The CDR3 DNA reads TGCGCCAGCAGCCCCCGGACTAGCGGGAGAGATACAGATACGCAGTATTTT.

The genes are TRBV7-9 and TRBJ2-1, with D perhaps being TRBD1 or TRBD2 (5 bases each). CDR1 is SEHNR and CDR2 is FQNEAQ in the germline V gene (reference sequence). Trimming stripped 11 bases from V and 14 bases from J, with 16 bases between. The CDR3 extends over 10 amino acids. The CDR3: CALLRGPEFF. The CDR3 DNA sequence: TGTGCCCTCCTTAGGGGACCAGAGTTCTTC.

This clonotype was seen at least ten times. The rearrangement joins TRBV7-2 to TRBJ2-7, with D maybe TRBD1 (6 bases). V was shortened by 9 bases and J by 5 bases, with 14 bases between the two germline ends. CDR1 is SGHTA, CDR2 FQGNSA, per germline. This CDR3 is built from 12 residues. The CDR3 spells CASELGGNEQYF. CDR3 in DNA: TGTGCCAGTGAACTAGGGGGTAACGAGCAGTACTTC. Drawing the rest from reference TRBV7-2 and TRBJ2-7, the complete variable domain is GAGVSQSPSNKVTEKGKDVELRCDPISGHTALYWYRQSLGQGLEFLIYFQGNSAPDKSGLPSDRFSAERTGGSVSTLTIQRTQQEDSAVYLCASELGGNEQYFGPGTRLTVT.

The chain recombines TRBV11-2 with TRBJ2-3; 14 bases are a match to TRBD2. Per the germline V gene, CDR1 is SGHAT and CDR2 is FQNNGV. V lost 5 bases and J lost 4; bases outside the gene matches: 5. CDR3 length: 16 residues. The CDR3 DNA is TGTGCCAGCAGCGCCGGGACTAGCGGGAGAGCAGATACGCAGTATTTT. Translating it yields CASSAGTSGRADTQYF.

The chain couples TRBV5-1 to TRBJ2-5, with no clear D. This CDR3 contains 18 residues. The V end was cut by 2 bases, the J end by 4 bases, with 24 bases between. Per germline, CDR1 SGHRS and CDR2 YFSETQ. CDR3 region: CASSFRTIRSEVVETQYF. Here the CDR3 DNA reads TGCGCCAGCAGCTTCCGCACGATCCGATCCGAAGTCGTAGAGACCCAGTACTTC. Together with reference TRBV5-1 and TRBJ2-5, the CDR3 gives the full variable domain: KAGVTQTPRYLIKTRGQQVTLSCSPISGHRSVSWYQQTPGQGLQFLFEYFSETQRNKGNFPGRFSGRQFSNSRSEMNVSTLELGDSALYLCASSFRTIRSEVVETQYFGPGTRLLVL.

The chain couples TRBV12-3 or TRBV12-4 to TRBJ2-7; D may be TRBD2 (5 bases). With 3 bases removed from V and 5 bases from J, the gap between germline ends came to 20 bases. This CDR3 region has 16 residues. The CDR3 region has the DNA TGTGCCAGCAGTTTTTTCGGAGGCTTGAGGAGTCACGAGCAGTACTTC. As protein: CASSFFGGLRSHEQYF.

The table lists this clonotype with a few counts. V is TRBV5-1 and J is TRBJ2-1, with D possibly being TRBD1 (5 bases). CDR1 SGHRS and CDR2 YFSETQ come from the germline V gene. V dropped 2 bases and J dropped 8 bases, with 14 bases sitting between them. The length of the CDR3 is 14 residues. This CDR3 is CASSFQGLRDEQFF. The CDR3 nucleotides read TGCGCCAGCAGCTTCCAGGGCCTTCGGGATGAGCAGTTCTTC.

J is TRBJ1-1 and V is TRBV12-3 or TRBV12-4; 7 bases are a match to TRBD1. Losses at the gene ends were 6 bases for V and 2 bases for J; bases not matched to a gene: 3. This CDR3 comprises 13 residues. This CDR3 is CASRTGYNTEAFF. The CDR3 DNA follows: TGTGCCAGCAGGACAGGGTATAACACTGAAGCTTTCTTT.

In nucleotides, the CDR3 is TGTGCCAGCAGCTTTCCCATGGACTATGGCTACACCTTC. It specifies CASSFPMDYGYTF. The chain has TRBV7-9 and TRBJ1-2, with D hard to call. Germline assignment: CDR1 SEHNR and CDR2 FQNEAQ (reference sequence). This CDR3 has 13 amino acids. V lost 3 bases and J 3 bases, leaving 8 bases between the germline ends. The variable domain in full, completed from reference TRBV7-9 and TRBJ1-2, reads DTGVSQNPRHKITKRGQNVTFRCDPISEHNRLYWYRQTLGQGPEFLTYFQNEAQLEKSRLLSDRFSAERPKGSFSTLEIQRTEQGDSAMYLCASSFPMDYGYTFGSGTRLTVV.

The rearrangement links TRBV27 to TRBJ2-7; D may correspond to TRBD1 or TRBD2 (6 bases each). The V gene lost 2 bases and the J gene lost 5 bases, with 16 bases spanning the gap. The CDR3 runs to 15 residues. From germline, CDR1 is MNHEY and CDR2 SMNVEV (reference sequence). The CDR3 bases are TGTGCCAGCAGTTTAACCCGGTCAAGGGGGGACGAGCAGTACTTC. Its protein product is CASSLTRSRGDEQYF.

The chain combines TRBV7-9 with TRBJ1-2; 11 bases map to TRBD1. Germline assignment: CDR1 SEHNR and CDR2 FQNEAQ (reference sequence). V lost 1 base, J lost 6 bases, and 4 bases stayed unmatched. This CDR3 is 15 amino acids long. The CDR3 spells CASSLGRTGGDGYTF. The CDR3 DNA is TGTGCCAGCAGCTTAGGCCGGACAGGGGGCGATGGCTACACCTTC. Complete variable domain (other parts from reference TRBV7-9 and TRBJ1-2): DTGVSQNPRHKITKRGQNVTFRCDPISEHNRLYWYRQTLGQGPEFLTYFQNEAQLEKSRLLSDRFSAERPKGSFSTLEIQRTEQGDSAMYLCASSLGRTGGDGYTFGSGTRLTVV.

This clonotype was observed a single time. The chain recombines TRBV19 with TRBJ1-2; 9 positions agree with TRBD1. CDR1 LNHDA and CDR2 SQIVND come from the germline V gene (reference sequence). V dropped 7 bases and J dropped 5; count of bases not matched to a gene: 11. CDR3 length: 15 residues. CDR3 region: CASTSGTGSSYGYTF. In DNA form, the CDR3 reads TGTGCCAGTACTTCCGGGACAGGGAGTTCGTATGGCTACACCTTC.